This record looks at one T cell receptor (beta chain) sequence and its context. Its binding antigen is unknown. No per-base quality is available; no much larger clone lies one base away. The data derive from a study of chemoradiotherapy in HPV16-positive cancers (dated by TCRdb to 2021 to 2024). The study in broad terms: Candidate HPV-specific T-cell clones and common TCR motifs were defined through functional T-cell assays on cells from a couple of HPV16-positive patients. The study set out to ask whether T-cell immunity against the HPV oncoproteins E6 and E7 changes over the course of chemoradiotherapy and whether that immunity affects survival. Next, the candidate HPV-specific TCRs and motifs were followed in TCR repertoires from around 87 patients with HPV-related cancers.

Repertoires were sampled repeatedly over the course of chemoradiotherapy, so clonal expansion could be followed in the tumor microenvironment. On the study overall, not on this receptor specifically: Expansion of candidate HPV-specific clones and E7-related TCR motifs was observed in the tumor microenvironment during treatment, whereas no such expansion was observed for non-HPV-specific T cells. Only a couple of HPV16-positive patients were used to derive the functional definition of HPV-specific T cells, and the survival association was reported for HPV16-positive patients. Among HPV16-positive patients, expansion of HPV-responsive T cells during chemoradiotherapy was associated with better recurrence-free survival.

Trimming at the junction amounts to 7 bases on V and 5 bases on J, and the germline ends lie 9 bases apart. Its CDR3 holds 12 amino acids, cysteine through phenylalanine. Solely the CDR3 DNA is kept, with 36 bases framed from the first base. The germline V gene yields MNHNS for CDR1 and SASEGT for CDR2. The library relied on the immunoSEQ multiplex PCR assay. Not all clones reach the TCRdb copy of this immuneACCESS table, which keeps in-frame sequences only. Checked studies attribute under half of the gap to unresolved V genes and leave the rest unexplained. The sample data list under 35,000 clones, and 70% to 90% of these were observed just once. The biggest ten clones account for under 5.5% of the sample.

Here the sequenced sample was blood, taken from a patient who underwent chemoradiotherapy. The TCR originated in a human donor with HPV-associated anogenital cancer. Here the chain combines TRBV6-1 and TRBJ2-4; perhaps TRBD1 is the D gene, with 5 bases matching. For the CDR3, the sequence is CASTMTENIQYF. The nucleotide sequence reads TGTGCCAGCACCATGACAGAAAACATTCAGTACTTC.